These 2 T cell receptor beta chains share one sample of origin, sequenced in a study of CD8 T cells in ankylosing spondylitis. Study-level results: What seemed typical of ankylosing spondylitis blood was a TCR beta motif built from several highly homologous variants.

Their cognate antigens are unknown. A single record per CDR3 protein comes from TCRdb applying MiXCR to the 5' RACE reads. The data hold about 700,000 distinct CDR3 sequences, with over 15% observed a single time. Specimen: blood, either unsorted or a sorted T cell fraction (not recorded which). The receptor set was obtained from a male donor with ankylosing spondylitis.

The J gene is TRBJ1-5, the V gene TRBV2; no clear D gene. Germline V gene lookup returns CDR1 SNHLY and CDR2 FYNNEI. V dropped 5 bases and J dropped 5 bases, with 16 bases sitting between them. The CDR3 contains 15 residues. CDR3: CASSYIFGGDQPQHF. As DNA, the CDR3 is TGTGCCAGCAGTTATATTTTCGGCGGGGATCAGCCCCAGCATTTT.

The genes are TRBV12-3 or TRBV12-4 and TRBJ2-1, with D perhaps matching TRBD1 or TRBD2 (5 bases each). The V gene lost 6 bases and the J gene lost 10 bases, with 7 bases spanning the gap. The CDR3 loop spans 10 amino acids. The CDR3 DNA follows: TGTGCCAGCAGGGGACGGGAGCAGTTCTTC. Amino acids: CASRGREQFF.